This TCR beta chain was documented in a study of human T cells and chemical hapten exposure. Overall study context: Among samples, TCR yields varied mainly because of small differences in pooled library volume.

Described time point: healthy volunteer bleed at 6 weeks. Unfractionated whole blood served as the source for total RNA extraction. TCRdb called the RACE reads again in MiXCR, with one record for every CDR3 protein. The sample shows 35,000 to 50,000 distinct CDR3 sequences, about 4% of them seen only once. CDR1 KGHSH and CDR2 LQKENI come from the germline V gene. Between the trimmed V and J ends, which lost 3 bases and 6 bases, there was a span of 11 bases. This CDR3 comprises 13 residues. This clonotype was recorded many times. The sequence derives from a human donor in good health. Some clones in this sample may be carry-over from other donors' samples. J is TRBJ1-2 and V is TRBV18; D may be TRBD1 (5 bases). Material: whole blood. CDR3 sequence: CASSPRQGDGYTF. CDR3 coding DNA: TGTGCCAGCTCACCCCGGCAGGGTGATGGCTACACCTTC.